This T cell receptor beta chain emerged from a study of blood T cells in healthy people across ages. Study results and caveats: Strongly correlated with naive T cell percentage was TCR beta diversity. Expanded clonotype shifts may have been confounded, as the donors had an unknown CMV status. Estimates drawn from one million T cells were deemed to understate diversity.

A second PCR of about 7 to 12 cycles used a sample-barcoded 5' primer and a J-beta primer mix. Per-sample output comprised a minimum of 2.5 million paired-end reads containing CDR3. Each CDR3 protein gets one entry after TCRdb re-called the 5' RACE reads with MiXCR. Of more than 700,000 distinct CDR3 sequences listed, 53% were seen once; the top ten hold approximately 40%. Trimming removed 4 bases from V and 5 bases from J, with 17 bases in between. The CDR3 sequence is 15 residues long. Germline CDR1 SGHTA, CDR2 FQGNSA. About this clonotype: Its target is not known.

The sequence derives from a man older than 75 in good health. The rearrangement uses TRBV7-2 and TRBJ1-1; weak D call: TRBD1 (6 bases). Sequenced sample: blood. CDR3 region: CASSSPARGVTEAFF. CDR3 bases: TGTGCCAGCAGCTCCCCCGCCAGGGGAGTTACTGAAGCTTTCTTT.